Listed below are T cell receptor beta chains from one sample, sequenced in a study of cytomegalovirus exposure and HLA in healthy donors. Generated by immunoSEQ multiplex PCR, the TCRdb table keeps only in-frame clones and is missing some. The data contain about 98,000 clones, 70% to 90% of them singletons. Sequencing used PBMCs. These receptors were collected from a man in his forties in good health and CMV-seronegative. CDR3s include the opening cysteine and the closing phenylalanine or tryptophan. D genes are given only for firm matches. Where a row states a size, it is once, few, many or the class of an expanded clone; other rows omit it.

TRBV11-1	once	TRBJ2-1	16	.	TGTGCCAGCAGCTTTAACCCTTGGGGGGACGACAATGAGCAGTTCTTC	CASSFNPWGDDNEQFF
TRBV11-2	.	TRBJ2-2	14	TRBD1	TGTGCCAGCAGCCTGGACAGGGTTGGCGGGGAGCTGTTTTTT	CASSLDRVGGELFF
TRBV9	.	TRBJ1-2	16	.	TGTGCCAGCAGCGTAGATCCAGGGGAACCTCTAGATGGCTACACCTTC	CASSVDPGEPLDGYTF
TRBV9	few	TRBJ2-7	15	.	TGTGCCAGCAGCGCCTCACAGGGTCTCTCCTACGAGCAGTACTTC	CASSASQGLSYEQYF
TRBV7-2	.	TRBJ1-1	12	.	TGTGCCAGCAGCCGCGATTACACTGAAGCTTTCTTT	CASSRDYTEAFF
TRBV25-1	.	TRBJ2-1	14	.	TGTGCCAGCAGTGAATCACTAGGATTAATAGAGCAGTTCTTC	CASSESLGLIEQFF
TRBV18	.	TRBJ2-7	15	TRBD1	TGCGCCAGCTCACCACCGGGACAGGGGTCCTACGAGCAGTACTTC	CASSPPGQGSYEQYF
TRBV5-1	.	TRBJ1-1	14	.	TGCGCCAGCAGCTTGGCCCCACAGAACACTGAAGCTTTCTTT	CASSLAPQNTEAFF
TRBV4-2	.	TRBJ1-4	15	.	TGTGCCAGCAGCCAATCAGGAGGGAACGGGGAAAAACTGTTTTTT	CASSQSGGNGEKLFF
TRBV5-1	.	TRBJ2-7	16	TRBD1	TGCGCCAGCAGCTTGGGATATGGGACAGCCTCTTTCGAGCAGTACTTC	CASSLGYGTASFEQYF
TRBV9	.	TRBJ1-3	16	.	TGTGCCAGCAGCCCGCGACAAGGCCTCTCTGGAAACACCATATATTTT	CASSPRQGLSGNTIYF
TRBV10-2	.	TRBJ2-5	14	TRBD2	TGCGCCAGCAGTGATGGGGGGGAACAAGAGACCCAGTACTTC	CASSDGGEQETQYF
TRBV6-5	.	TRBJ1-1	13	TRBD1	TGTGCCAGCAGACGGAACAGGGGCACTGAAGCTTTCTTT	CASRRNRGTEAFF
TRBV29-1	.	TRBJ1-2	13	TRBD1	TGCAGCGTTGAAACGTCAGGGGGCTTTGGCTACACCTTC	CSVETSGGFGYTF
TRBV4-1	.	TRBJ2-2	15	.	TGCGCCAGCAGCCAGGACGGGACGAACACCGGGGAGCTGTTTTTT	CASSQDGTNTGELFF
TRBV9	.	TRBJ2-5	16	TRBD2	TGTGCCGGACCCGGCGGGAGGTTTAGCGGACAAGAGACCCAGTACTTC	CAGPGGRFSGQETQYF
TRBV5-1	.	TRBJ1-1	16	TRBD1	TGCGCCAGCAGCCCCGACCCGACAGGGGTATTGACTGAAGCTTTCTTT	CASSPDPTGVLTEAFF
TRBV4-1	.	TRBJ2-3	12	.	TGCGCCAGCAGCGGGCACACAGATACGCAGTATTTT	CASSGHTDTQYF
TRBV30	.	TRBJ1-1	10	.	TGTGCCTGCGTCGGGGGTGACGCTTTCTTT	CACVGGDAFF
TRBV9	.	TRBJ2-1	15	.	TGTGCCAGCAGCGTAGGACTAACCTCCTACAATGAGCAGTTCTTC	CASSVGLTSYNEQFF
TRBV7-2	.	TRBJ2-3	12	.	TGTGCCAGCAGCCCAAACACAGATACGCAGTATTTT	CASSPNTDTQYF
TRBV19	.	TRBJ1-5	15	.	TGTGCCAGTAGTTCTCAGGGGTACCAGGATCAGCCCCAGCATTTT	CASSSQGYQDQPQHF
TRBV7-9	.	TRBJ2-5	14	TRBD2	TGTGCCAGCAGCGCCCCGGGACTAATAGAGACCCAGTACTTC	CASSAPGLIETQYF
TRBV9	.	TRBJ2-3	16	TRBD2	TGTGCCAGCAGCACTAGCGGGACTTCTAGCACAGATACGCAGTATTTT	CASSTSGTSSTDTQYF
TRBV7-9	once	TRBJ2-2	15	TRBD1	TGTGCCAGCAGCCCTAGGGACAGGTCCCCCGGGGAGCTGTTTTTT	CASSPRDRSPGELFF